The 23 T cell receptor beta chains given below trace back to one sample, sequenced in a study of OX40 agonist ivuxolimab in advanced cancers. The table came from immunoSEQ multiplex PCR; TCRdb's copy has only in-frame clones and leaves some out. The table has approximately 66,000 clones, approximately 89% seen once. The sequencing here drew on CD4+ or CD8+ T cells sorted from blood, taken in a trial of the OX40 agonist ivuxolimab. The receptors here all came from an adult with an advanced solid tumor such as melanoma, head and neck, liver or kidney cancer.

The chain combines TRBV29-1 with TRBJ2-7, with D possibly being TRBD1 or TRBD2 (5 bases each). Germline lookup yields CDR1 SQVTM and CDR2 ANQGSEA. The CDR3 sequence is 16 residues long. The V end lost 0 bases, the J end lost 4 bases, and 19 bases lay between the germline ends. The CDR3 DNA reads as TGCAGCGTTGAAGAGGGGATGCAGGGTAGGAGGTACGAGCAGTACTTC. It codes for CSVEEGMQGRRYEQYF.

The rearrangement links TRBV5-8 to TRBJ1-1, with a possible D match to TRBD1 (5 bases). The CDR3 has 11 residues. CDR1 SGHTS and CDR2 YDEGEE come from the germline V gene. The V end lost 7 bases, the J end lost 1 base, and 5 bases lay between the germline ends. CDR3 amino acids: CASQGNTEAFF. CDR3 sequence (DNA): TGTGCCAGCCAGGGGAACACTGAAGCTTTCTTT.

The rearrangement joins TRBV4-1 to TRBJ1-1, with D possibly being TRBD1 (6 bases). V lost 4 bases and J 0 bases, leaving 9 bases between the germline ends. This CDR3 spans 14 amino acids. CDR1 and CDR2 (germline): MGHRA, YSYEKL. CDR3 sequence reads: CASSLRGMNTEAFF. The DNA of the CDR3 is TGCGCCAGCAGCCTCAGGGGAATGAACACTGAAGCTTTCTTT.

V usage is TRBV10-3 and J usage is TRBJ2-3; D is possibly TRBD1 or TRBD2 (5 bases each). CDR1 and CDR2 (germline): ENHRY, SYGVKD. Trimming removed 8 bases at V and 6 bases at J, with 9 bases between. The CDR3 has 11 amino acids. DNA of the CDR3: TGTGCCATCGGGGACGGGGATACGCAGTATTTT. Protein product: CAIGDGDTQYF.

The chain employs TRBV5-1 and TRBJ2-5, with D possibly being TRBD2 (5 bases). V lost 0 bases and J 1 base, leaving 7 bases between the germline ends. Looked up from germline, CDR1 is SGHRS and CDR2 is YFSETQ. The length of the CDR3 is 14 residues. As DNA, the CDR3 is TGCGCCAGCAGCTTGGCTAGCTCCCAAGAGACCCAGTACTTC. It translates to CASSLASSQETQYF.

This clone was observed once. This rearrangement joins TRBV27 to TRBJ2-2, with D perhaps matching TRBD1 (6 bases). The V end lost 2 bases, the J end lost 2 bases, and 15 bases lay between the germline ends. The V gene's germline CDR1 is MNHEY and CDR2 SMNVEV (reference sequence). The CDR3 is 17 residues long. CDR3 loop: CASSLPTGTRNTGELFF. The CDR3 nucleotides read TGTGCCAGCAGTTTACCGACCGGGACAAGAAACACCGGGGAGCTGTTTTTT.

CDR3 sequence reads: CASSLDSGTGPYGYTF. CDR3 bases: TGTGCCAGCAGCTTAGACTCCGGGACAGGACCCTATGGCTACACCTTC. The V gene is TRBV11-2, the J gene TRBJ1-2; TRBD1 matches 8 bases. Germline CDR1 and CDR2: SGHAT and FQNNGV. The CDR3 loop spans 16 amino acids. The V and J ends lost 0 bases and 4 bases, in that order; junction bases with no gene match: 7.

The gene calls are TRBV4-1 and TRBJ2-1; D unresolved. Trimming pared 1 base from V and 0 bases from J, leaving 10 bases between. This CDR3 is 16 amino acids long. The germline V gene has CDR1 MGHRA and CDR2 YSYEKL. DNA for the CDR3: TGCGCCAGCAGCCAAGGTCCTCGAAGCTCCTACAATGAGCAGTTCTTC. It translates to CASSQGPRSSYNEQFF.

This chain joins TRBV5-1 and TRBJ1-4, with TRBD1 matching 8 bases. This CDR3 is built from 14 residues. Germline values: CDR1 SGHRS, CDR2 YFSETQ. The ends lost 7 bases at V and 4 bases at J; junction bases unmatched: 6. CDR3 sequence reads: CASGPGGINEKLFF. The CDR3 DNA reads TGCGCCAGCGGACCAGGGGGCATTAATGAAAAACTGTTTTTT.

The chain is built from TRBV21-1 and TRBJ1-5. TRBV21-1 is reported as a pseudogene. The CDR3 covers 17 residues. The CDR3 DNA reads TGTGCCAGCAGCAAAGGGAGGAACACCTATAGCAATCAGCCCCAGCATTTT. As protein: CASSKGRNTYSNQPQHF.

The rearrangement links TRBV30 to TRBJ1-6; D is possibly TRBD1 (6 bases). With 4 bases removed from V and 10 bases from J, the gap between germline ends came to 23 bases. From germline, CDR1 is GTSNPN and CDR2 SVGIG (reference sequence). This CDR3 spans 16 amino acids. DNA for the CDR3: TGTGCCTGGACGGAGGGGGTCGGTAGAGCGAACTCACCCCTCCACTTT. Protein: CAWTEGVGRANSPLHF. Full variable domain (remainder filled in from reference TRBV30 and TRBJ1-6): SQTIHQWPATLVQPVGSPLSLECTVEGTSNPNLYWYRQAAGRGLQLLFYSVGIGQISSEVPQNLSASRPQDRQFILSSKKLLLSDSGFYLCAWTEGVGRANSPLHFGNGTRLTVT.

J is TRBJ2-7 and V is TRBV28; D is unresolved. CDR3 length equals 13 residues. V shed 6 bases and J shed 6 bases, with 15 bases lying between them. CDR1 and CDR2 (germline): MDHEN, SYDVKM. The CDR3 reads CASRDLLRIEQYF. The CDR3 nucleotides read TGTGCCAGCAGGGACCTATTGAGGATCGAGCAGTACTTC.

The chain employs TRBV4-1 and TRBJ1-1, with 10 bases matching TRBD1. CDR3 length equals 15 residues. CDR1 and CDR2 from the germline V gene are MGHRA and YSYEKL. After removal of 4 bases from V and 1 base from J, the junction contained 3 bases not matched to a gene. CDR3: CASSPGDRGNTEAFF. DNA for the CDR3: TGCGCCAGCAGCCCCGGGGACAGGGGGAACACTGAAGCTTTCTTT.

The gene calls are TRBV11-2 and TRBJ2-5; the D is unclear. The germline V gene encodes CDR1 SGHAT and CDR2 FQNNGV. V lost 4 bases and J lost 0, with 0 bases in between. The CDR3 sequence is 11 residues long. The CDR3 DNA sequence: TGTGCCAGCAGCTACCAAGAGACCCAGTACTTC. As protein: CASSYQETQYF. Full variable domain (remainder filled in from reference TRBV11-2 and TRBJ2-5): EAGVAQSPRYKIIEKRQSVAFWCNPISGHATLYWYQQILGQGPKLLIQFQNNGVVDDSQLPKDRFSAERLKGVDSTLKIQPAKLEDSAVYLCASSYQETQYFGPGTRLLVL.

CDR3 loop: CASSDAGAGQPQHF. CDR3 DNA: TGTGCCAGCAGTGACGCAGGGGCAGGACAGCCCCAGCATTTT. The chain employs TRBV6-1 and TRBJ1-5; perhaps TRBD1 as D (6 bases). The germline gives CDR1 MNHNS, CDR2 SASEGT. This CDR3 has 14 amino acids. V gave up 3 bases and J gave up 7 bases, with 13 bases separating them.

V and J are TRBV28 and TRBJ1-2; D is perhaps TRBD1 (6 bases). Germline CDR1 MDHEN, CDR2 SYDVKM. The CDR3 is 12 amino acids. Trimming shortened V by 5 bases and J by 6 bases, and 10 bases separated the two germline ends. For the CDR3, the DNA is TGTGCCAGCAGTCGGACAGTTCATGGCTACACCTTC. It specifies CASSRTVHGYTF.

CDR3: CASSLAGGAYQETQYF. As DNA, the CDR3 is TGCGCCAGCAGCTTGGCTGGCGGGGCGTACCAAGAGACCCAGTACTTC. This chain links TRBV5-1 with TRBJ2-5; D is perhaps TRBD2 (6 bases). The germline gives CDR1 SGHRS, CDR2 YFSETQ. The V and J ends lost 0 bases and 0 bases respectively, with 12 bases between them. This CDR3 has 16 amino acids.

The chain uses TRBV4-1 and TRBJ2-5, with D possibly being TRBD1 or TRBD2 (5 bases each). CDR1 is MGHRA, CDR2 YSYEKL, per germline. The V gene lost 3 bases and the J gene lost 5 bases, with 13 bases spanning the gap. The CDR3 consists of 14 residues. The CDR3 protein is CASSHGGGLETQYF. CDR3 DNA: TGCGCCAGCAGCCATGGTGGGGGTTTGGAGACCCAGTACTTC.

This rearrangement joins TRBV10-3 to TRBJ2-7; TRBD1 matches at 9 bases. The CDR3 has 15 residues. Per germline, CDR1 ENHRY and CDR2 SYGVKD. Trimming took 6 bases from V and 1 from J; bases not matched to a gene: 7. The CDR3 sequence: CAISRDRESSYEQYF. CDR3 DNA: TGTGCCATCAGCCGGGACAGGGAATCGTCCTACGAGCAGTACTTC.

The chain employs TRBV5-4 and TRBJ2-5; possible D gene TRBD2, 5 bases. The germline V and J ends were trimmed by 0 bases and 1 base, with 7 bases remaining between them. The CDR3 runs 14 residues. Germline CDR1 SGHNT, CDR2 YYREEE (reference sequence). In nucleotides, the CDR3 is TGTGCCAGCAGCTTGGAGAGGGTCCAAGAGACCCAGTACTTC. This codes for CASSLERVQETQYF.

The chain couples TRBV29-1 to TRBJ2-7; D tentatively fits TRBD1 or TRBD2 (5 bases each). The CDR3 contains 18 residues. The germline V and J ends were trimmed by 4 bases and 3 bases, with 28 bases remaining between them. Germline CDR1 is SQVTM and CDR2 is ANQGSEA. The CDR3 spells CSVVRVGVNGTAIYEQYF. The CDR3 nucleotides read TGCAGCGTTGTCCGGGTAGGGGTCAACGGGACCGCTATCTACGAGCAGTACTTC.

This clone has a single count. The chain carries TRBV5-6 and TRBJ1-4, with D perhaps TRBD1 (5 bases). V gave up 0 bases and J gave up 7 bases, with 16 bases separating them. Germline values: CDR1 SGHDT, CDR2 YYEEEE. The CDR3 is 16 amino acids. The CDR3 region is CASSLDGGMSGEKLFF. The CDR3 DNA follows: TGTGCCAGCAGCTTGGACGGGGGAATGAGTGGTGAAAAACTGTTTTTT.

The chain recombines TRBV6-4 with TRBJ1-1; D possibly corresponds to TRBD1 (6 bases). CDR1 and CDR2 from the germline V gene are MRHNA and SNTAGT. CDR3 length equals 13 residues. Trimming cost V 6 bases and J 0 bases, with 8 bases left between them. CDR3 DNA sequence: TGTGCCAGCAGGAGGGGGTTGAACACTGAAGCTTTCTTT. This encodes CASRRGLNTEAFF.